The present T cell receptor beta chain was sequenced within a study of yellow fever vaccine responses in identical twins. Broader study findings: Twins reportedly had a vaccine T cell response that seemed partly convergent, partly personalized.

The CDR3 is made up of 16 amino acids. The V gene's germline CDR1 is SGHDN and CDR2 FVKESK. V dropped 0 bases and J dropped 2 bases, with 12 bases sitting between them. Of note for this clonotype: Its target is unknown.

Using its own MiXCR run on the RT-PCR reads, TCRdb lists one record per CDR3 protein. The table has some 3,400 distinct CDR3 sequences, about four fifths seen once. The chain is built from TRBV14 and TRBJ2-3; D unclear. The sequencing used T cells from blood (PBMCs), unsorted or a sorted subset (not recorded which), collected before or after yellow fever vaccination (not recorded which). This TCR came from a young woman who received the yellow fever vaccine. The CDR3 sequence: CASSQETLHPTDTQYF. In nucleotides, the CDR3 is TGTGCCAGCAGCCAAGAGACCCTCCACCCCACAGATACGCAGTATTTT.